This T cell receptor beta chain was documented in a study of OX40 agonist ivuxolimab in advanced cancers. In the study overall: Ivuxolimab was an agonistic, fully human IgG2 monoclonal antibody directed against OX40 (CD134), a costimulatory receptor. Intravenous ivuxolimab was administered to patients every 2 weeks at six dose levels: 0.01, 0.1, 0.3, 1.5, 3 and 10 mg/kg. Of the approximately 50 dose-escalation patients, hepatocellular carcinoma was present in about 19, melanoma in approximately 15, renal cell carcinoma in 9 and head and neck cancer in 9. A male proportion of 70% to 90% and a mean age of 60 years, ranging from 23 to 79, were recorded for the dose-escalation cohort. Prior anti-PD-1, anti-PD-L1 or anti-CTLA-4 therapy was permitted, and checkpoint inhibitors had been received by 40% to 50% of dose-escalation patients. Partial responses were achieved by three dose-escalation patients, of whom one had hepatocellular carcinoma and two had cutaneous melanoma. The point of sequencing TCRbeta in the periphery was to test whether ivuxolimab changed TCR sequence diversity and drove clonal T-cell expansion. The paper covers the monotherapy dose-escalation part of the phase I ivuxolimab trial, which included N = 52 patients. The research as a whole found: At doses from 0.1 to 3.0 mg/kg, clonal expansion was seen in both CD4+ and CD8+ blood T cells between baseline and week 6. Low levels of normalized T-cell clonal expansion were also seen in some patients who did not respond. After ivuxolimab, expanded clones were on average more numerous among CD8+ T cells than among CD4+ T cells. In the 0.1-3.0 mg/kg groups, partial responders were among the patients with the lowest normalized peripheral clonal expansion, particularly in CD8+ T cells. Antigen specificity was not determined for the clonally expanded peripheral T cells.

Comments on this clone: Its antigen is still unknown. One base away there is no much larger clone; base qualities are not given.

For sequencing of the TCRbeta CDR3 region, genomic DNA was extracted from the sorted cells. TCRbeta CDR3 regions were sequenced using the immunoSEQ Assay. Imported from immuneACCESS, the table was reduced by TCRdb to in-frame sequences with V and J called. These copies leave out some clones; in studies compared against another copy, an unresolved V gene accounts for under half, and the cause of the remainder is not known. This sample has under 90,000 clones in its table, and roughly 86% of those were observed once. The ten top clones hold 0.99% of the sample. Patients with autoimmune disease history or receiving systemic immunosuppression were excluded from the trial. Peripheral blood for TCR sequencing was collected from all dose cohorts at baseline, on cycle 4 day 1, and on cycle 7 day 1. The samples were taken from a phase I, first-in-human, multicenter, open-label dose-escalation trial of ivuxolimab. The trial enrolled adults with locally advanced or metastatic head and neck squamous cell, hepatocellular, melanoma or renal cell carcinoma. Before TCR sequencing, CD4+ T cells and CD8+ T cells were sorted from peripheral blood as separate populations.

Sequences SGHTA (CDR1) and FQGNSA (CDR2) are obtained from the germline V gene. Trimming takes 5 bases off V and 8 bases off J; junction bases not matched to a gene: 9. The CDR3 goes from the cysteine to the phenylalanine over 15 residues. CDR3 DNA is the only sequence kept; it has 45 bases, read in frame from the first base. The rearranged chain carries TRBV7-2 and TRBJ2-1; TRBD2 aligns with 10 central bases. Material: CD4+ or CD8+ T cells sorted from blood, obtained in a trial of the OX40 agonist ivuxolimab. This clonotype originated in an adult with an advanced solid tumor such as melanoma, head and neck, liver or kidney cancer. The nucleotides read TGTGCCAGCAGCATGGGACTAGCGAGAATGGATGAGCAGTTCTTC. This encodes CASSMGLARMDEQFF.